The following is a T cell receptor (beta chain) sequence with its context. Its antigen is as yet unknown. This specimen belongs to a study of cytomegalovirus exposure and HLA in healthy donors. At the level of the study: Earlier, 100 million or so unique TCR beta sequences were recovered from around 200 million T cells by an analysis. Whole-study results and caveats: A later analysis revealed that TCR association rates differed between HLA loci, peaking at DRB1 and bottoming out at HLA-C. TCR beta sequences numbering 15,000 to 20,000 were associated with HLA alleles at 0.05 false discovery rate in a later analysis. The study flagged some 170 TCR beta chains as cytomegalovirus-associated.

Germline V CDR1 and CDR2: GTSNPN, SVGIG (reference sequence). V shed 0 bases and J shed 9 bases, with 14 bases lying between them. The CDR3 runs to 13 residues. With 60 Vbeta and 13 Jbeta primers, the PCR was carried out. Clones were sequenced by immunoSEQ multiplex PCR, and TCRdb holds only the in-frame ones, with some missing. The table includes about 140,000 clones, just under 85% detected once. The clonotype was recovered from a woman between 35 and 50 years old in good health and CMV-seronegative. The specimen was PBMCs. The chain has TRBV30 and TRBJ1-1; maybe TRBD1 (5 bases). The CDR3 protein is CAWSVSGAAQAFF. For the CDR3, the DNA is TGTGCCTGGAGTGTATCTGGGGCCGCTCAAGCTTTCTTT.